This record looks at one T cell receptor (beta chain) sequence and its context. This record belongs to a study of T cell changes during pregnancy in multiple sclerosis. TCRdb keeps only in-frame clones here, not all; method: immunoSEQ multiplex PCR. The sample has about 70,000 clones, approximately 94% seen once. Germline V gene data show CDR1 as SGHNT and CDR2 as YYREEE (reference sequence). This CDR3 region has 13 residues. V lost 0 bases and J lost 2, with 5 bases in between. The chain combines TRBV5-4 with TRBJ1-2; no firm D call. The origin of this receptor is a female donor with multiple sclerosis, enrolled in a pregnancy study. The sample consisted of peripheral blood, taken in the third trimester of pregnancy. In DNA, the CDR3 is TGTGCCAGCAGCTTGGTTCAGAACTATGGCTACACCTTC. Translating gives CASSLVQNYGYTF.